Described below is a single T cell receptor beta chain sequence and its context. This clone's antigen is unknown. No quality values exist for individual bases; no much larger clone is one base distant. Early-stage hepatocellular carcinoma was present in all patients, and no therapy was administered to any patient before surgical resection. The sampled areas showed no macroscopic signs of necrosis or hemorrhage. Multiple regions from a couple of patients were subjected to TCR sequencing (ImmunoSeq). Frozen tissue samples from resection were taken at least 1 cm away from one another. Samples labelled N came from nontumoral liver tissue adjacent to the tumor. Genomic DNA was extracted from bulk tissue using the DNeasy blood and tissue kit. The sample is drawn from a study of intratumoral heterogeneity in liver cancer. In terms of the full investigation: Across the full roughly 14-patient cohort, most patients were male and a median age of approximately 63 years was recorded. To examine intratumor heterogeneity, the study integrated RNA-seq, DNA sequencing, TCR-seq and SNP array data obtained from multiple regions of hepatocellular carcinoma specimens. Of the roughly 73 multiregional samples collected from roughly 15 HCC patients in the overall cohort, some 53 were tumoral regions and approximately 20 were adjacent nontumoral regions. Beyond this particular receptor, the publication reports: Limitations acknowledged by the authors included a relatively low number of patients and under-sampled representation of tumor-infiltrating lymphocytes.

The immunoSEQ assay was used to sequence TCR beta chain CDR3 regions from genomic DNA. Primers annealing to V and J segments amplified rearranged VDJ segments. The original pipeline was this. Clonality and richness metrics were computed with the ImmunoSeq Analyzer software. Fisher's exact test, supplemented by a beta-binomial method for added stringency, was applied to identify differentially abundant clones between regions. Sourced from immuneACCESS, this table was stored by TCRdb with only in-frame sequences that have V and J called. A share of the clones is absent; for the studies checked, an unresolved V gene accounts for under half, and the remainder has no known explanation. Clone size and V and J calls were adopted from that table, with D and trimming inferred from the DNA. Here the sample has some 21,000 clones; approximately 73% occur a single time. The ten largest clones add up to approximately 18% of the sample.

Including cysteine and phenylalanine, the CDR3 has 13 amino acids. The read is trimmed to its CDR3 DNA, 39 bases read in frame from base 1. Here V drops 3 bases and J drops 5 bases, and the junction holds 4 bases not matched to any gene. CDR1 and CDR2 were assigned from the germline V gene (reference sequence) as SGHNT and YYREEE. This material consisted of tumor-adjacent normal tissue, taken before any cancer treatment. This clonotype was obtained from a woman in her 70s with hepatocellular carcinoma. The rearranged chain carries TRBV5-4 and TRBJ1-1; the central 7 bases match TRBD1. The sequenced DNA is TGTGCCAGCAGCTCCCGGGACAGAACTGAAGCTTTCTTT. Protein translation: CASSSRDRTEAFF.